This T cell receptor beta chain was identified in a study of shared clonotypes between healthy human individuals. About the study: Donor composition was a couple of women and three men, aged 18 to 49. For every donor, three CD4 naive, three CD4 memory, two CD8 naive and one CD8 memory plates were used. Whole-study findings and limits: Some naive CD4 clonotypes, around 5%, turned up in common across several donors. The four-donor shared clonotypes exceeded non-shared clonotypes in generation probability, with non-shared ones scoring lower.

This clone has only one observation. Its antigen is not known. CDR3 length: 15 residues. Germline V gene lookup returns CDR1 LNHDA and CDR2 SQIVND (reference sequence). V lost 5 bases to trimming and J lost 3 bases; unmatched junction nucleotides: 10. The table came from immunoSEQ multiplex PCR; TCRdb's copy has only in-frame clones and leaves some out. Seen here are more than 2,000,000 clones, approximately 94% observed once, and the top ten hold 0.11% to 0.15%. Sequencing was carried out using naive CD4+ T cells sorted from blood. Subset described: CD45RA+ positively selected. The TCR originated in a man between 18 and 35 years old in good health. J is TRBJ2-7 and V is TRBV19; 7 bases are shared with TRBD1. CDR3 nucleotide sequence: TGTGCCAGTAGTTCTCGACAGGGCTTCAGCTACGAGCAGTACTTC. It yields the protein CASSSRQGFSYEQYF.